This note documents a single TCR beta chain sequence. As yet, its antigen is unknown. The entry originates in a study of T cell responses to AZD1222 COVID-19 vaccine. Looking at the study overall: Second doses that came at about 4 or about 12 weeks were put together.

Data came from immunoSEQ multiplex PCR; TCRdb stores just in-frame clones and leaves some out. The sample yields 130,000 or so clones, 93% seen once. Study-wide results and caveats: In the spike-specific TCR repertoire, nearly half reportedly target unmutated variant regions. Repertoire sampling occurred only after the peak T cell response. The donor group comprised mostly white British people and more females; the analysis possibly underestimated clonal diversity.

CDR1 is KGHDR, CDR2 SFDVKD, per germline. Trimming took 4 bases from V and 2 from J; bases not matched to a gene: 5. CDR3 length: 16 residues. The chain uses TRBV24-1 and TRBJ1-2, with 11 bases that match TRBD1. The material was peripheral blood, obtained on day 0 of AZD1222 vaccination. This receptor was taken from an adult in good health. This CDR3 is CATSDGTGGRNYGYTF. The CDR3 region has the DNA TGTGCCACCAGTGACGGGACAGGGGGAAGGAACTATGGCTACACCTTC.